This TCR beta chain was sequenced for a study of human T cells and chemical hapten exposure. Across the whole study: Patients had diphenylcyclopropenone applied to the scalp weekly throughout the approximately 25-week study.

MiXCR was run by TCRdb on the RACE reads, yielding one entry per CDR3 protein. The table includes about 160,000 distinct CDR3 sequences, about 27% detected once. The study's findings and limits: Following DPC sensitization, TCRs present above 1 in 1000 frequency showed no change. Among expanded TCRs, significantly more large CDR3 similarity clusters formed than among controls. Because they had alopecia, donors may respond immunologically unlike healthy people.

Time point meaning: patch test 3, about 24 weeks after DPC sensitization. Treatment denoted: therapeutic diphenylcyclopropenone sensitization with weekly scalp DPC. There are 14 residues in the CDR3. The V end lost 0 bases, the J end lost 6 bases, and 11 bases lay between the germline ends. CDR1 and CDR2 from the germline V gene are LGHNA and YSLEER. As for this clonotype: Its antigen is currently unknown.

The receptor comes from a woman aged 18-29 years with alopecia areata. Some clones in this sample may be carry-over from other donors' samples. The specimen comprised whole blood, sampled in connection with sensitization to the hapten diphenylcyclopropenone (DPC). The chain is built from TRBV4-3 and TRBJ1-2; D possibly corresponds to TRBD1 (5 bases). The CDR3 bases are TGCGCCAGCAGCCAAGATCTGGGGGTACATGGCTACACCTTC. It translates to CASSQDLGVHGYTF.